Below, 29 T cell receptor beta chains from the same sample are listed, as sequenced in a study of cytomegalovirus exposure and HLA in healthy donors. PCR amplification relied on 60 Vbeta primers (plus 13 Jbeta primers). Data came from immunoSEQ multiplex PCR; TCRdb stores just in-frame clones and leaves some out. The profile covers approximately 170,000 clones, with just over 75% appearing a single time and roughly 1.4% taken by the ten largest. The sample taken for sequencing was PBMCs. The receptors were gathered from a man aged 35-49 years in good health and CMV-seronegative.

This clone is a singleton in its sample. This chain links TRBV7-2 with TRBJ1-5, with TRBD1 matching 8 bases. The V segment lost 2 bases and the J segment 4 bases; nucleotides outside the gene matches: 4. Germline values: CDR1 SGHTA, CDR2 FQGNSA. The CDR3 sequence is 15 residues long. CDR3 in DNA: TGTGCCAGCAGCTTACGGACAGGGAGTAATCAGCCCCAGCATTTT. Translation: CASSLRTGSNQPQHF.

This chain uses TRBV9 with TRBJ1-3; TRBD1 is a possible D gene (6 bases). CDR1 is SGDLS, CDR2 YYNGEE, per germline. The CDR3 runs 15 residues. Deletions cut 4 bases from V and 2 bases from J, with 13 bases between. CDR3 coding DNA: TGTGCCAGCAGCCGTACAGGGAACGCTGGAAACACCATATATTTT. This gives the protein CASSRTGNAGNTIYF.

This clone was seen only a few times. The V gene is TRBV5-1, the J gene TRBJ1-4; D gene ambiguous. The germline V gene encodes CDR1 SGHRS and CDR2 YFSETQ. V was clipped by 0 bases and J by 7 bases, with 10 bases between them. CDR3 length: 14 amino acids. The CDR3: CASSLETPIEKLFF. The CDR3 region has the DNA TGCGCCAGCAGCTTGGAAACTCCCATTGAAAAACTGTTTTTT.

J is TRBJ2-5 and V is TRBV11-1; TRBD2 agrees at 11 bases. Trimming cost V 5 bases and J 5 bases; bases outside gene matches: 16. The CDR3 loop spans 18 amino acids. Per germline, CDR1 SGHAT and CDR2 FQDESV (reference sequence). The CDR3: CASSRLTSGSRYVETQYF. The CDR3 DNA follows: TGTGCCAGCAGCCGCCTTACTAGCGGGAGTCGGTACGTGGAGACCCAGTACTTC.

The V gene is TRBV2, the J gene TRBJ1-2; tentatively, D is TRBD1 (6 bases). There are 17 residues in the CDR3. With 7 bases removed from V and 0 bases from J, the gap between germline ends came to 21 bases. Germline CDR1 and CDR2: SNHLY and FYNNEI. CDR3 residues: CASTPGGGGPSNYGYTF. The DNA of the CDR3 is TGTGCCAGCACCCCGGGGGGCGGGGGCCCCTCTAACTATGGCTACACCTTC.

This chain links TRBV7-9 with TRBJ2-3; D possibly corresponds to TRBD1 (5 bases). Trimming left V 1 base short and J 2 bases short, with 13 bases between. The germline gives CDR1 SEHNR, CDR2 FQNEAQ (reference sequence). The CDR3 consists of 16 residues. The CDR3 sequence: CASSLDWGRSTDTQYF. The CDR3 DNA reads as TGTGCCAGCAGCTTAGATTGGGGCCGCTCCACAGATACGCAGTATTTT.

This rearrangement joins TRBV2 to TRBJ1-5, with D possibly being TRBD1 (5 bases). Trimming cost V 3 bases and J 6 bases, with 9 bases left between them. This CDR3 is built from 13 residues. From germline, CDR1 is SNHLY and CDR2 FYNNEI. DNA of the CDR3: TGTGCCAGCAGTGACAGGGAGGGTCAGCCCCAGCATTTT. Translating gives CASSDREGQPQHF.

This chain connects TRBV15 to TRBJ2-5, with TRBD1 identical over 7 bases. V dropped 1 base and J dropped 5; count of bases not matched to a gene: 7. CDR3 length equals 15 residues. Germline CDR1 reads LNHNV; CDR2 reads YYDKDF (reference sequence). CDR3 nucleotides: TGTGCCACCAGCAGAGTAAAGGGGGCGGTCGAGACCCAGTACTTC. Its translation is CATSRVKGAVETQYF.

The J gene is TRBJ2-3, the V gene TRBV11-1, with a possible D match to TRBD1 (6 bases). Per the germline V gene, CDR1 is SGHAT and CDR2 is FQDESV (reference sequence). The CDR3 extends over 15 amino acids. V lost 6 bases to trimming and J lost 4 bases, with 17 bases between them. The CDR3 reads CASRRLTGSADTQYF. In DNA form, the CDR3 reads TGTGCCAGCAGACGACTAACAGGGTCCGCAGATACGCAGTATTTT. The entire variable domain, with the rest obtained from reference TRBV11-1 and TRBJ2-3, is as follows: EAEVAQSPRYKITEKSQAVAFWCDPISGHATLYWYRQILGQGPELLVQFQDESVVDDSQLPKDRFSAERLKGVDSTLKIQPAELGDSAMYLCASRRLTGSADTQYFGPGTRLTVL.

The chain is built from TRBV6-5 and TRBJ2-1, with TRBD2 matching over 8 bases. Germline trimming cut 2 bases from V and 6 bases from J; bases unmatched to any gene: 9. The CDR3 length is 16 residues. Per germline, CDR1 MNHEY and CDR2 SVGAGI. The CDR3 coding sequence is TGTGCCAGCAGTTACCAAGTCAACGGGAGGGCCAATGAGCAGTTCTTC. Amino acid sequence: CASSYQVNGRANEQFF.

The chain is built from TRBV16 and TRBJ1-5, with a weak D call TRBD1 (5 bases). Germline-derived CDR1 and CDR2 are KGHSY and FQNENV. The CDR3 is 16 amino acids. The ends were cut back, 2 bases at V and 1 base at J, with 12 bases in the middle. This CDR3 is CASSQGQGGSNQPQHF. The CDR3, as DNA: TGTGCCAGCAGCCAAGGACAAGGTGGGAGCAATCAGCCCCAGCATTTT.

The rearrangement uses TRBV21-1 and TRBJ2-7; the DNA was not used to check the table's D call, TRBD2. TRBV21-1 is a pseudogene segment. The CDR3 consists of 15 residues. Here the CDR3 reads CASSNVEEKEDEQYV. CDR3 bases: TGTGCCAGCAGCAACGTGGAGGAAAAAGAGGACGAGCAGTACGTC.

This clone was recorded only once. This chain uses TRBV10-3 with TRBJ2-4, with D tentatively TRBD1 (6 bases). The germline V gene has CDR1 ENHRY and CDR2 SYGVKD. This CDR3 contains 16 residues. Trimming took 7 bases from V and 0 from J, leaving 16 bases between them. CDR3 region: CAIIKTGSIAKNIQYF. For the CDR3, the DNA is TGTGCCATCATTAAGACAGGTAGTATAGCCAAAAACATTCAGTACTTC.

The rearrangement joins TRBV15 to TRBJ2-3; maybe TRBD2 (6 bases). Trimming stripped 0 bases from V and 4 bases from J, with 23 bases between. The CDR3 length is 19 residues. Germline-derived CDR1 and CDR2 are LNHNV and YYDKDF (reference sequence). CDR3 sequence reads: CATSRDRGRLVNWADTQYF. CDR3 nucleotides: TGTGCCACCAGCAGAGATCGGGGGAGACTCGTAAACTGGGCAGATACGCAGTATTTT.

The chain carries TRBV5-1 and TRBJ2-3, with 8 bases identical to TRBD1. CDR1 is SGHRS and CDR2 is YFSETQ in the germline V gene. With 1 base clipped from V and 4 bases from J, the junction kept 2 bases outside the gene matches. The CDR3 covers 14 residues. The CDR3 region has the DNA TGCGCCAGCAGCTTGACAGGGGGGCCAGATACGCAGTATTTT. Protein sequence: CASSLTGGPDTQYF.

The rearrangement links TRBV18 to TRBJ1-5; D not certain. Trimming removed 4 bases from V and 2 bases from J, with 6 bases in between. Germline V gene sequence: CDR1 KGHSH, CDR2 LQKENI. The CDR3 runs to 13 residues. The CDR3 nucleotides are TGTGCCAGCTCACAACTCCGCAATCAGCCCCAGCATTTT. The encoded protein is CASSQLRNQPQHF.

J is TRBJ1-3 and V is TRBV5-1; tentatively, D is TRBD1 (6 bases). The germline V gene encodes CDR1 SGHRS and CDR2 YFSETQ. V lost 4 bases to trimming and J lost 3 bases, with 17 bases between them. This CDR3 has 16 amino acids. In DNA form, the CDR3 reads TGCGCCAGCAGCACAGGACAGTCTGGCTTTGGAAACACCATATATTTT. Its protein product is CASSTGQSGFGNTIYF.

The genes are TRBV7-9 and TRBJ2-7; a weak D match, TRBD1 (6 bases). The CDR3 consists of 13 residues. Trimming cost V 5 bases and J 3 bases, with 11 bases left between them. CDR1 SEHNR and CDR2 FQNEAQ come from the germline V gene (reference sequence). The CDR3 DNA follows: TGTGCCAGCAGCCTTGGGGGCGGCTACGAGCAGTACTTC. Translating it yields CASSLGGGYEQYF.

CDR3 nucleotides: TGTGCCAGCAGCCCCTGGGACGGGAGCTCCTACAATGAGCAGTTCTTC. Translating it yields CASSPWDGSSYNEQFF. The chain has TRBV9 and TRBJ2-1, with D maybe TRBD2 (6 bases). Germline V gene lookup returns CDR1 SGDLS and CDR2 YYNGEE. CDR3 length: 16 residues. The germline V and J ends were trimmed by 4 bases and 0 bases, with 14 bases remaining between them.

The genes are TRBV28 and TRBJ1-2, with 7 bases lining up with TRBD1. Trimming removed 4 bases from V and 3 bases from J; junction bases left unmatched: 5. The CDR3 contains 14 residues. The germline CDR1 and CDR2 sequences are MDHEN and SYDVKM. The CDR3 DNA is TGTGCCAGCAGTTCTCACAGGGGCCACTATGGCTACACCTTC. Its protein product is CASSSHRGHYGYTF.

This chain joins TRBV19 and TRBJ2-5; the match to TRBD2 covers 8 bases. Germline V gene lookup returns CDR1 LNHDA and CDR2 SQIVND (reference sequence). The ends lost 5 bases at V and 6 bases at J; junction bases unmatched: 14. The CDR3 covers 16 residues. CDR3 in DNA: TGTGCCAGTAGTCCCTCGAGGGCGGGAGGAGAGAAGACCCAGTACTTC. Amino acids: CASSPSRAGGEKTQYF.

V is TRBV9 and J is TRBJ2-7, with D unclear. The V end lost 0 bases, the J end lost 2 bases, and 12 bases lay between the germline ends. The CDR3 totals 15 residues. The germline V gene encodes CDR1 SGDLS and CDR2 YYNGEE. The CDR3 region has the DNA TGTGCCAGCAGCGTAGGTAACCGAGGTGCCTACGAGCAGTACTTC. Its protein is CASSVGNRGAYEQYF.

This clone was seen more than once but under ten times. The chain carries TRBV30 and TRBJ1-1; 10 bases are a match to TRBD1. The trim removed 1 base at V and 10 bases at J, leaving 6 bases unmatched. The CDR3 covers 13 residues. In germline, CDR1 is GTSNPN, CDR2 SVGIG (reference sequence). The CDR3 DNA is TGTGCCTGGAGTGAAGGGACAGGGGCCCCAGCTTTCTTT. Translating gives CAWSEGTGAPAFF.

The chain links TRBV12-5 to TRBJ2-1, with D perhaps TRBD1 (6 bases). V was trimmed by 5 bases and J by 0 bases, leaving 23 bases between them. The CDR3 covers 19 residues. Germline V gene data show CDR1 as LGHNT and CDR2 as FRNRAP. DNA of the CDR3: TGTGCTAGTGGTGGTCCGGGACAAGGCCCCTACCTCTCCTACAATGAGCAGTTCTTC. The encoded protein is CASGGPGQGPYLSYNEQFF.

The chain carries TRBV6-6 and TRBJ1-2, with 9 positions matching TRBD1. V trimming: 0 bases; J trimming: 8 bases; junction bases outside the gene matches: 1. The germline gives CDR1 MNHNY, CDR2 SVGAGI (reference sequence). The CDR3 extends over 13 amino acids. Written as DNA, the CDR3 is TGTGCCAGCAGTTACTCGACAGGGGGAGGCTACACCTTC. As protein: CASSYSTGGGYTF.

V usage is TRBV13 and J usage is TRBJ1-2; D may be TRBD1 (6 bases). Trimming pared 1 base from V and 8 bases from J, leaving 17 bases between. The CDR3 runs 15 residues. The germline CDR1 and CDR2 sequences are PRHDT and FYEKMQ (reference sequence). The chain's CDR3 is CASSLVSTGTGGYTF. The DNA of the CDR3 is TGTGCCAGCAGCTTAGTCTCTACAGGGACCGGGGGCTACACCTTC.

J is TRBJ2-6 and V is TRBV19, with D possibly being TRBD2 (6 bases). Looked up from germline, CDR1 is LNHDA and CDR2 is SQIVND (reference sequence). The CDR3 runs 19 residues. V lost 0 bases to trimming and J lost 3 bases, with 18 bases between them. CDR3 residues: CASSIDGRGGVFGANVLTF. The DNA of the CDR3 is TGTGCCAGTAGTATAGACGGACGCGGCGGGGTCTTTGGGGCCAACGTCCTGACTTTC.

In nucleotides, the CDR3 is TGTGCCTGGAGTGCCCAAGGACAGGATGGTGACACCTTC. Amino acid sequence: CAWSAQGQDGDTF. V and J are TRBV30 and TRBJ1-2, with TRBD1 identical over 7 bases. Per the germline V gene, CDR1 is GTSNPN and CDR2 is SVGIG (reference sequence). The trim removed 1 base at V and 12 bases at J, leaving 11 bases unmatched. There are 13 residues in the CDR3.

The J gene is TRBJ1-1, the V gene TRBV28; D gene uncertain. Trimming cost V 3 bases and J 5 bases, with 10 bases left between them. The germline V gene has CDR1 MDHEN and CDR2 SYDVKM. The CDR3 consists of 13 residues. The CDR3, as DNA: TGTGCCAGCAGTTTCCCTGACATAACTGAAGCTTTCTTT. It codes for CASSFPDITEAFF.